The sequence of this T cell receptor (beta chain) was determined in a study of human T cells and chemical hapten exposure. Time point noted: patch test 2, 6 weeks after DPC sensitization. Specified treatment: therapeutic diphenylcyclopropenone sensitization with weekly scalp DPC. CDR1 and CDR2 (germline): DFQATT, SNEGSKA (reference sequence). This CDR3 comprises 17 residues. TCRdb recomputed calls from the RACE reads with MiXCR, one row per CDR3 protein. The sample yields about 140,000 distinct CDR3 sequences, over 9.5% seen once. The source is a woman aged 45-65 years with alopecia areata. Some clones in this sample may be carry-over from other donors' samples. The sequencing here drew on whole blood, taken in connection with sensitization to the hapten diphenylcyclopropenone (DPC). The chain links TRBV20-1 to TRBJ2-1; D is tentatively TRBD1 or TRBD2 (5 bases each). CDR3 loop: CSPSKGTLRSSYNEQFF. As DNA, the CDR3 is TGCAGCCCCTCGAAAGGGACCCTCCGTTCCTCCTACAATGAGCAGTTCTTC.